This note documents a single T cell receptor beta chain sequence. This sample was taken from a study of low-dose radiotherapy and immunotherapy resistance in tumors. Study at large: With fractions of 0.5 Gy given every 2 weeks, Cohort 1 accumulated a total of 6.5 Gy.

TRAV and TRBV primers primed cDNA for both TCRalpha and TCRbeta. It was with a constant-region primer and a V-primer adapter that TCRs were amplified over around 19 PCR cycles. Via MiXCR, TCRdb re-called the reads, giving one row per CDR3 protein. The top ten hold 5.9% of the sample, which has under 7,000 distinct CDR3 sequences, roughly 80% seen once. Trimming pared 2 bases from V and 5 bases from J, leaving 13 bases between. The CDR3 length is 14 residues. CDR1 and CDR2 from the germline V gene are SGHRS and YFSETQ. It was nivolumab, ipilimumab, aspirin, low-dose cyclophosphamide and low-dose radiotherapy that donors received.

The sequence was collected from a human donor with advanced metastatic prostate, ovarian, gallbladder or colorectal cancer (not recorded which). This table probably holds off-target reads from a library built for another chain. The V gene is TRBV5-1, the J gene TRBJ2-5; D is ambiguous. CDR3 nucleotide sequence: TGCGCCAGCAGCTTATACTCCTATGGGGAGACCCAGTACTTC. This sequence encodes CASSLYSYGETQYF.